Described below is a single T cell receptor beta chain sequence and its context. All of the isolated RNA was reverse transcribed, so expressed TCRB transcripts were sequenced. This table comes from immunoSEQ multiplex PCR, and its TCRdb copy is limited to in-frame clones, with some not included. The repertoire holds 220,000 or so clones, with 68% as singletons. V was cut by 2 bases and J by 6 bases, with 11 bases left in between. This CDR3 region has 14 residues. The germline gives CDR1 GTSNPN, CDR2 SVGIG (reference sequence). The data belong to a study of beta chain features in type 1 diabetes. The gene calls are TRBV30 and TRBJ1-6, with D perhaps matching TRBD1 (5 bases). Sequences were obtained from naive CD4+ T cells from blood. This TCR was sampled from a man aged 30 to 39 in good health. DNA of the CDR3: TGTGCCTGGAGTCCCCTTCAGGGTAATTCACCCCTCCACTTT. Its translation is CAWSPLQGNSPLHF.